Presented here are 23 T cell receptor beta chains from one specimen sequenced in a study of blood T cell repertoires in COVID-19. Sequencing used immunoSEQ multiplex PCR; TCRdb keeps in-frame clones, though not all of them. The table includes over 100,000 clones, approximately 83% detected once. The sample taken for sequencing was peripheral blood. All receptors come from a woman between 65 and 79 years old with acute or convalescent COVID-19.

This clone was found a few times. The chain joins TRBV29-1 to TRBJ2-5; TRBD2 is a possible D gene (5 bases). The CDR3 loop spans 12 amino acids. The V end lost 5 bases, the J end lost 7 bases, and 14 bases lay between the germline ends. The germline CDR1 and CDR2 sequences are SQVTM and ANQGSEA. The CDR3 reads CSVLGGSGTQYF. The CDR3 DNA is TGCAGCGTTTTGGGCGGGTCCGGGACCCAGTACTTC.

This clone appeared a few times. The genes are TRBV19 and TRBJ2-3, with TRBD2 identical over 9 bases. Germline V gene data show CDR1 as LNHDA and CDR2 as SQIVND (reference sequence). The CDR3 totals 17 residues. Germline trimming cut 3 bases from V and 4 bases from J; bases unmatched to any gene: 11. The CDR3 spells CASSMGPSGTAADTQYF. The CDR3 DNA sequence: TGTGCCAGTAGTATGGGCCCTAGCGGGACGGCCGCAGATACGCAGTATTTT.

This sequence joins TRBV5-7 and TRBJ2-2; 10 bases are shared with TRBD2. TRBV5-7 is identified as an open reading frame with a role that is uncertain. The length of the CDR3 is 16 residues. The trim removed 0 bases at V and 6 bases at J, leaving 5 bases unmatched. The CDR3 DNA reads TGTGCCAGCAGCTTGGTAGCGGGGGGAGTCGCCGGGGAGCTGTTTTTT. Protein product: CASSLVAGGVAGELFF.

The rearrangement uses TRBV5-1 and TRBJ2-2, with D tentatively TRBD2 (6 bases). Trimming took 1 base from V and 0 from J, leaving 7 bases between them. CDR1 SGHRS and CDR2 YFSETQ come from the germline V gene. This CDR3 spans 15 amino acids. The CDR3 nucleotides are TGCGCCAGCAGCTTGCCGGGAGCGAACACCGGGGAGCTGTTTTTT. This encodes CASSLPGANTGELFF.

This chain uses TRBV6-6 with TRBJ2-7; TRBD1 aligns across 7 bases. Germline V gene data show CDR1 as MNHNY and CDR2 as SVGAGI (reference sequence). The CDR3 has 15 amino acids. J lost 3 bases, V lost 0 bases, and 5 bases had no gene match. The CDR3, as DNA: TGTGCCAGCAGTTACTCGACAGGGTACGGCTACGAGCAGTACTTC. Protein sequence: CASSYSTGYGYEQYF.

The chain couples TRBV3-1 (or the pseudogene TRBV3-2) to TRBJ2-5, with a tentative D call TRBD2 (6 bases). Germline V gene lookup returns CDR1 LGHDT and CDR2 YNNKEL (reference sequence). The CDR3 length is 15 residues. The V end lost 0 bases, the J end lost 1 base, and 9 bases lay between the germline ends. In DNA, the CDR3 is TGTGCCAGCAGCCAAGAGGCGGGGACCCAAGAGACCCAGTACTTC. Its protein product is CASSQEAGTQETQYF.

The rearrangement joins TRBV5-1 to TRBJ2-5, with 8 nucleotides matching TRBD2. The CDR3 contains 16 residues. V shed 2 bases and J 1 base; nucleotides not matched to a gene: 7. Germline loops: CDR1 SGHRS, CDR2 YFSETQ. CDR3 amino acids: CASSFSLGTSQETQYF. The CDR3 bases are TGCGCCAGCAGCTTCAGCCTCGGGACTAGCCAAGAGACCCAGTACTTC. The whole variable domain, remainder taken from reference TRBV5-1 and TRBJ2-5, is KAGVTQTPRYLIKTRGQQVTLSCSPISGHRSVSWYQQTPGQGLQFLFEYFSETQRNKGNFPGRFSGRQFSNSRSEMNVSTLELGDSALYLCASSFSLGTSQETQYFGPGTRLLVL.

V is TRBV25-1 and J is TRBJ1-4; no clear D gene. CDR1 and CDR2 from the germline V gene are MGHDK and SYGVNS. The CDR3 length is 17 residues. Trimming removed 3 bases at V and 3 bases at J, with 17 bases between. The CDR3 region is CASSDVREGEANEKLFF. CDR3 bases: TGTGCCAGCAGTGACGTTCGAGAGGGCGAGGCTAATGAAAAACTGTTTTTT.

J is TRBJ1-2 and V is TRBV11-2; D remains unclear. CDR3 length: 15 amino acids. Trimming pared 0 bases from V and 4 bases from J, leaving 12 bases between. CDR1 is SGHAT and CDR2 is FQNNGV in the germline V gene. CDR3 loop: CASSLEGGSGYGYTF. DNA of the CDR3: TGTGCCAGCAGCTTAGAGGGTGGGTCGGGCTATGGCTACACCTTC.

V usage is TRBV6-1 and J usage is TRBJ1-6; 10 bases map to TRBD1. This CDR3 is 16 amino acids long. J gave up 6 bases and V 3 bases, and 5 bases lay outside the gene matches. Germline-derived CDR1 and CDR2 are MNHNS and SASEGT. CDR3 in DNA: TGTGCCAGCAGTGATAGACAGGGGGCAGGTAATTCACCCCTCCACTTT. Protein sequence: CASSDRQGAGNSPLHF.

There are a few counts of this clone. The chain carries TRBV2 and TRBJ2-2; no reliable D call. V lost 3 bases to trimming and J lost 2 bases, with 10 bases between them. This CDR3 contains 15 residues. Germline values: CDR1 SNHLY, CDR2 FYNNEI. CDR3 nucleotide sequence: TGTGCCAGCAGTGAGATAGCAGATAACACCGGGGAGCTGTTTTTT. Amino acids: CASSEIADNTGELFF.

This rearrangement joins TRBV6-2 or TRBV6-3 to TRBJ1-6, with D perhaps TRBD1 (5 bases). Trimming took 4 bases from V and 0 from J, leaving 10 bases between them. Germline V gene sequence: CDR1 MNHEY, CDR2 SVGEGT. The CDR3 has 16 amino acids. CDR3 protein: CASSSTGFSYNSPLHF. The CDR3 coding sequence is TGTGCCAGCAGTTCCACAGGTTTCTCCTATAATTCACCCCTCCACTTT.

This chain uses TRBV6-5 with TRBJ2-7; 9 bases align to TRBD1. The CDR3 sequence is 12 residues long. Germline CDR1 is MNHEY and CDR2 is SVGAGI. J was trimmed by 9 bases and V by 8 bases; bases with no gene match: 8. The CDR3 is CASRGQGKGQYF. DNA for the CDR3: TGTGCCAGCCGGGGACAGGGTAAAGGGCAGTACTTC.

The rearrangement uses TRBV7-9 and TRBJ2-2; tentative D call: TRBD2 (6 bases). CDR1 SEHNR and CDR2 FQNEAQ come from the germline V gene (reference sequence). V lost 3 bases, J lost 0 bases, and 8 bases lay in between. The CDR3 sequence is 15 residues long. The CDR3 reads CASSLAGTNTGELFF. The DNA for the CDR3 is TGTGCCAGCAGCTTGGCGGGGACGAACACCGGGGAGCTGTTTTTT.

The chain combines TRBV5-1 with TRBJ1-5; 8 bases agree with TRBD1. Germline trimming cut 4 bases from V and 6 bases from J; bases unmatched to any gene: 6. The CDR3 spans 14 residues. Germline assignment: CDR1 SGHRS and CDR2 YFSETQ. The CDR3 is CASSAGGGGQPQHF. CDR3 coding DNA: TGCGCCAGCAGCGCAGGGGGCGGGGGTCAGCCCCAGCATTTT. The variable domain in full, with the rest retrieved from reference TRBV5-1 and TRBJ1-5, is KAGVTQTPRYLIKTRGQQVTLSCSPISGHRSVSWYQQTPGQGLQFLFEYFSETQRNKGNFPGRFSGRQFSNSRSEMNVSTLELGDSALYLCASSAGGGGQPQHFGDGTRLSIL.

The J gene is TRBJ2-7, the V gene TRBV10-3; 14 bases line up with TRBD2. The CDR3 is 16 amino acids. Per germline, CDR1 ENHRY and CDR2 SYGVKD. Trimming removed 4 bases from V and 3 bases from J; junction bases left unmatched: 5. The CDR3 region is CAISGTSGRSSYEQYF. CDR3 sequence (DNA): TGTGCCATCAGTGGGACTAGCGGGAGGAGTAGCTACGAGCAGTACTTC.

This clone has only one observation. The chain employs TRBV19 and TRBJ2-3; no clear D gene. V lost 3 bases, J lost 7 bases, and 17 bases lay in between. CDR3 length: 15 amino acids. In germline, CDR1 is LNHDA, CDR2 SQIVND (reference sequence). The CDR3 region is CASSISIGEQNTQYF. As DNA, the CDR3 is TGTGCCAGTAGTATCTCAATCGGAGAGCAAAATACGCAGTATTTT.

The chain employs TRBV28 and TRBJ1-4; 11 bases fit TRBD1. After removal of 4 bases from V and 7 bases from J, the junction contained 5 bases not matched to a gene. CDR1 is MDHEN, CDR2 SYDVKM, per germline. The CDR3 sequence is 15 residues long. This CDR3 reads CASSSWTGGGEKLFF. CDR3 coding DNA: TGTGCCAGCAGTTCTTGGACAGGGGGCGGTGAAAAACTGTTTTTT.

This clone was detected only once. CDR3 loop: CASSPSRLLLAGQNTGELFF. The CDR3 DNA reads TGTGCCAGCAGCCCCTCTCGGCTACTACTAGCGGGGCAGAACACCGGGGAGCTGTTTTTT. The chain employs TRBV6-6 and TRBJ2-2, with 10 bases fitting TRBD2. Germline V gives CDR1 MNHNY, CDR2 SVGAGI (reference sequence). V lost 6 bases to trimming and J lost 1 base; unmatched junction nucleotides: 17. The CDR3 contains 20 residues.

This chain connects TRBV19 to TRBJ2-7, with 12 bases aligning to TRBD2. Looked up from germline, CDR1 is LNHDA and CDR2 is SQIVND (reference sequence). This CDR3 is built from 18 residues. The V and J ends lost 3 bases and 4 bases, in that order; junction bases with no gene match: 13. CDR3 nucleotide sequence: TGTGCCAGTAGTATTGCCTCTCTAGCGGGAGGGATACAATACGAGCAGTACTTC. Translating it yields CASSIASLAGGIQYEQYF.

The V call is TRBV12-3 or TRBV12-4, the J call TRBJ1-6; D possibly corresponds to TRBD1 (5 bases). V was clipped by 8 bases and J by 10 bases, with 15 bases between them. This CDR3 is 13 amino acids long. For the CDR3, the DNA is TGTGCCAGCGCCCTAGGGGCTTGGTCACCCCTCCACTTT. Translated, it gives CASALGAWSPLHF.

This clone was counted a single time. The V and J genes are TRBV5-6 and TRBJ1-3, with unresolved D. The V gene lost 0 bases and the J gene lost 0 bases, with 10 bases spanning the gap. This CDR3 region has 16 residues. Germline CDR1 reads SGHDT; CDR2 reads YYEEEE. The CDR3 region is CASSLGDTRSGNTIYF. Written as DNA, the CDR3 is TGTGCCAGCAGCTTGGGTGACACTCGCTCTGGAAACACCATATATTTT.

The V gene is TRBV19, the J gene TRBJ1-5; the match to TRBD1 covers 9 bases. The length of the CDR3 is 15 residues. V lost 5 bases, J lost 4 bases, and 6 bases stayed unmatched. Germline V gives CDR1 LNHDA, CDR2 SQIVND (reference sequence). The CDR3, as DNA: TGTGCCAGTAGTTTCCGGGACAGGGCTAATCAGCCCCAGCATTTT. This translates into CASSFRDRANQPQHF.